These 12 T cell receptor beta chains came from one sample sequenced in a study of blood T cell repertoires in COVID-19. Only in-frame clones appear in the TCRdb table, and some are missing; sequencing was by immunoSEQ multiplex PCR. The repertoire has approximately 490,000 clones, approximately 91% of them found once; the top ten carry 8% to 9.5%. Sequenced input: PBMCs or T cells enriched from blood (not recorded which). These receptors came from an older woman who had recovered from COVID-19.

This clone was found many times. The identical CDR3 is also encoded by other nucleotide sequences in the sample. The gene calls are TRBV6-1 and TRBJ1-3; 7 positions agree with TRBD1. Trimming at V came to 6 bases and at J to 0 bases, leaving 2 bases not matched to a gene. The germline V gene has CDR1 MNHNS and CDR2 SASEGT. The CDR3 runs to 14 residues. Written as DNA, the CDR3 is TGTGCCAGCAGAGGACAGGCCTCTGGAAACACCATATATTTT. It encodes CASRGQASGNTIYF.

This chain uses TRBV10-3 with TRBJ2-7; D might be TRBD1 (5 bases). The germline V gene encodes CDR1 ENHRY and CDR2 SYGVKD. The CDR3 contains 12 residues. Deletions cut 8 bases from V and 4 bases from J, with 12 bases between. The CDR3 region has the DNA TGTGCCATCGGGGCAGGGCGGTACGAGCAGTACTTC. It encodes CAIGAGRYEQYF.

The chain carries TRBV5-1 and TRBJ2-5; D might be TRBD1 (6 bases). V lost 0 bases and J 4 bases, leaving 10 bases between the germline ends. This CDR3 has 14 amino acids. Per the germline V gene, CDR1 is SGHRS and CDR2 is YFSETQ. CDR3: CASSLVGRGETQYF. The DNA of the CDR3 is TGCGCCAGCAGCTTGGTGGGCAGGGGAGAGACCCAGTACTTC.

The chain joins TRBV2 to TRBJ1-2; D is unclear. V lost 5 bases to trimming and J lost 1 base, with 14 bases between them. The germline V gene encodes CDR1 SNHLY and CDR2 FYNNEI. The CDR3 is 15 amino acids. CDR3 sequence reads: CASSPPAQHNYGYTF. In DNA form, the CDR3 reads TGTGCCAGCAGTCCCCCCGCACAGCATAACTATGGCTACACCTTC.

V and J are TRBV5-5 and TRBJ2-2; 11 bases fit TRBD2. Per germline, CDR1 SGHKS and CDR2 YYEKEE (reference sequence). Unmatched junction bases numbered 6, after V lost 4 bases and J lost 4 bases. The CDR3 spans 16 residues. The CDR3 here is CASSTRTSGSTGELFF. The CDR3 DNA is TGTGCCAGCAGCACTCGAACTAGCGGGAGCACCGGGGAGCTGTTTTTT.

The chain has TRBV5-1 and TRBJ1-3; D call uncertain. There are 16 residues in the CDR3. Germline V gene lookup returns CDR1 SGHRS and CDR2 YFSETQ. Trimming took 0 bases from V and 0 from J, leaving 10 bases between them. The CDR3 region has the DNA TGCGCCAGCAGCTTGGCGACTATGAGCTCTGGAAACACCATATATTTT. Its translation: CASSLATMSSGNTIYF. The full variable domain, its missing parts supplied by reference TRBV5-1 and TRBJ1-3, is KAGVTQTPRYLIKTRGQQVTLSCSPISGHRSVSWYQQTPGQGLQFLFEYFSETQRNKGNFPGRFSGRQFSNSRSEMNVSTLELGDSALYLCASSLATMSSGNTIYFGEGSWLTVV.

This chain links TRBV18 with TRBJ2-1; D gene ambiguous. V was shortened by 5 bases and J by 3 bases, with 11 bases between the two germline ends. The CDR3 spans 14 residues. In germline, CDR1 is KGHSH, CDR2 LQKENI. The CDR3 DNA is TGTGCCAGCTCAACAGATCCCATCTACAATGAGCAGTTCTTC. Its translation is CASSTDPIYNEQFF.

The V and J genes are TRBV19 and TRBJ1-2; no reliable D call. Looked up from germline, CDR1 is LNHDA and CDR2 is SQIVND (reference sequence). Between the trimmed V and J ends, which lost 3 bases and 7 bases, there was a span of 6 bases. This CDR3 has 11 residues. This CDR3 is CASSIGFGYTF. Written as DNA, the CDR3 is TGTGCCAGTAGTATCGGGTTTGGCTACACCTTC.

This chain uses TRBV5-1 with TRBJ2-6; 9 nucleotides match TRBD1. The germline V gene encodes CDR1 SGHRS and CDR2 YFSETQ. The CDR3 runs to 17 residues. After removal of 3 bases from V and 0 bases from J, the junction contained 4 bases not matched to a gene. DNA of the CDR3: TGCGCCAGCAGCTCCCAGACAGGGGGCTCTGGGGCCAACGTCCTGACTTTC. Amino acid sequence: CASSSQTGGSGANVLTF.

The chain links TRBV11-2 to TRBJ2-5; D perhaps matches TRBD1 (5 bases). The CDR3 runs to 17 residues. Trimming removed 8 bases from V and 5 bases from J, with 27 bases in between. The germline CDR1 and CDR2 sequences are SGHAT and FQNNGV. Written as DNA, the CDR3 is TGTGCCAGCCGTCCTGGGTGGGGTAGGGGCGGTGTGGAGACCCAGTACTTC. Translating it yields CASRPGWGRGGVETQYF.

This chain uses TRBV19 with TRBJ2-2; TRBD2 matches at 9 bases. This CDR3 is built from 15 residues. Germline assignment: CDR1 LNHDA and CDR2 SQIVND (reference sequence). After removal of 7 bases from V and 4 bases from J, the junction contained 7 bases not matched to a gene. This chain's CDR3 is CASKISGGGTGELFF. The CDR3 DNA reads TGTGCCAGTAAAATTAGCGGGGGTGGCACCGGGGAGCTGTTTTTT.

This clone was recorded a few times. The chain couples TRBV7-9 to TRBJ2-5; TRBD1 matches at 8 bases. Germline V gene data show CDR1 as SEHNR and CDR2 as FQNEAQ (reference sequence). The CDR3 is 15 residues long. After removal of 5 bases from V and 4 bases from J, the junction contained 9 bases not matched to a gene. In DNA, the CDR3 is TGTGCCAGCAGCCCGCAGGGGGCTCGGCGAGAGACCCAGTACTTC. Protein product: CASSPQGARRETQYF.